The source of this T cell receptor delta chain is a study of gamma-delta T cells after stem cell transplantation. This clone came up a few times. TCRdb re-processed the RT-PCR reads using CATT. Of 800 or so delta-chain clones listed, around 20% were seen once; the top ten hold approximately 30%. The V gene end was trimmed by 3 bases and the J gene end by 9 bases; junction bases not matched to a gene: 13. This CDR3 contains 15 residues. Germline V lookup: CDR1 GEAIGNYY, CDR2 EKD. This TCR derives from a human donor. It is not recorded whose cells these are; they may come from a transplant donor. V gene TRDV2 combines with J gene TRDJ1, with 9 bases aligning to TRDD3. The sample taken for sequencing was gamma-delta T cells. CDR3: CACDYTGGPRIELIF. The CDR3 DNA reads TGTGCCTGTGACTATACTGGGGGACCGCGTATAGAACTCATCTTT.